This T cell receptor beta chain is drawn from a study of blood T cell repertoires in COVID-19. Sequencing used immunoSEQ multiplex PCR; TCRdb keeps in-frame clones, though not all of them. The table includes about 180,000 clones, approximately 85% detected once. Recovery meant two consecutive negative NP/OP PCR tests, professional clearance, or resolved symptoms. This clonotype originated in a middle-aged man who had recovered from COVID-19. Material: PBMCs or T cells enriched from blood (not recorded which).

The CDR3 DNA is TGTGCCAGCAGCCTGATCGTCGGGTCACCAAACATTCAGTACTTC. Amino acid sequence: CASSLIVGSPNIQYF. The gene calls are TRBV5-8 and TRBJ2-4; D not certain. Germline loops: CDR1 SGHTS, CDR2 YDEGEE. CDR3 length equals 15 residues. With 4 bases removed from V and 6 bases from J, the gap between germline ends came to 17 bases.